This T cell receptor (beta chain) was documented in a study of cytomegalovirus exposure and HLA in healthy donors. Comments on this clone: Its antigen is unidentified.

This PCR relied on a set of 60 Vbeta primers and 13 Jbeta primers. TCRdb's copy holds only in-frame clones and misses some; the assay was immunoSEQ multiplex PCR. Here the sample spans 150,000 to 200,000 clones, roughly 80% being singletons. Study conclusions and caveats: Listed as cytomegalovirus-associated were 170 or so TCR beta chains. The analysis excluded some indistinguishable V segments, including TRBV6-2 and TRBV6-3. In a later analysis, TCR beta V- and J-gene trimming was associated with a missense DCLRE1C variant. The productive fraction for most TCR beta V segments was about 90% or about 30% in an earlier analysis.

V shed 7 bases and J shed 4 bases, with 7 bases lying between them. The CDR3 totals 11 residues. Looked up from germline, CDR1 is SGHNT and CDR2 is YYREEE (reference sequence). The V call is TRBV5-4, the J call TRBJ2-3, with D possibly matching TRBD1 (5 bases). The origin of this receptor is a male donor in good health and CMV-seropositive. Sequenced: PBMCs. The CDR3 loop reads CASGAPDTQYF. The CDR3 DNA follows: TGTGCCAGCGGGGCCCCAGATACGCAGTATTTT.